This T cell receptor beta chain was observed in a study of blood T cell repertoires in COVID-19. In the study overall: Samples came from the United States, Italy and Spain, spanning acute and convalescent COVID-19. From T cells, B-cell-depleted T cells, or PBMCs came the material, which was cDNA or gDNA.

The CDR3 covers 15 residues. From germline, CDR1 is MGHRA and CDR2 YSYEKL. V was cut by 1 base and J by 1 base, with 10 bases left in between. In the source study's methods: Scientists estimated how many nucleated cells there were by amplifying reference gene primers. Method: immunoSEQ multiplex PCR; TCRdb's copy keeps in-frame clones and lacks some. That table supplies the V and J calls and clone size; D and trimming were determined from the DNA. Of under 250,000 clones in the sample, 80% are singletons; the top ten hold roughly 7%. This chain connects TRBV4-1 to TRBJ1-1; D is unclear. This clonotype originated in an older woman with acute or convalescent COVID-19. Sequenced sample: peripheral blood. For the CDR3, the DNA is TGCGCCAGCAGCCAAGCAAAACTGAGGAACACTGAAGCTTTCTTT. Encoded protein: CASSQAKLRNTEAFF.